The sequence of this T cell receptor (beta chain) was determined in a study of blood T cells in healthy people across ages (dated by TCRdb to between 2014 and 2017). Regarding the complete study: In model experiments, roughly one uniquely barcoded TCR beta cDNA molecule per two T cells was captured by template switching. Using deep sequencing normalized with unique cDNA molecular identifiers, the study measured how TCR beta repertoire diversity changes with age. Four age groups were formed from the donors: young (average roughly 15 years), middle-aged (just under 40), aged (approximately 60) and long-lived (about 80). To avoid experimental bias, donors of different ages were distributed randomly across sequencing lanes. For two donors (one aged 18 to 29 and one aged 80 or older), the study analyzed two additional independent replicas of 1 million unique cDNA reads from the same blood draw.

Results the study describes overall, beyond this receptor: Estimates of total diversity based on one million sequenced T cells were considered lower bounds and underestimates. Compared with the aged group, the long-lived group had more naive CD4+ T cells, fewer expanded clones and increased TCR diversity, a pattern suggesting age selection. A strong correlation was found between observed TCR beta diversity and the percentage of naive T cells measured by flow cytometry. The CMV infection status of donors was not known, potentially confounding age-related changes in expanded clonotypes. Since profiling was done on bulk unsorted PBMCs, naive and antigen-experienced compartments could not be conclusively compared. As age increased, observed TCR beta diversity per million T cells dropped in a roughly linear way, and a significant reduction was already evident by age roughly 36.

The roughly 39 donors, aged 6 to 90 years, were systemically healthy Caucasian individuals from Russia. About 10 milliliters of peripheral blood were drawn from each donor into EDTA-treated Vacutainer tubes. PBMCs were isolated by Ficoll-Paque density-gradient centrifugation, with at least 6 million obtained per sample. Total RNA, at least 5.5 micrograms per sample, was extracted from PBMCs with Trizol reagent. For every donor, flow cytometry on a PBMC aliquot measured the percentage of naive CD45RAhigh/CD27high T cells. This clonotype was seen more than once but under ten times. No cognate antigen has been identified for it. Its ends do not fully match the called genes, so a read error is possible. The CDR3 sequence holds 12 residues, the cysteine and phenylalanine included. CDR3 DNA is the only sequence kept; it has 36 bases, read in frame from the first base. According to the germline V gene, CDR1 reads ENHRY and CDR2 reads SYGVKD.

Receptors were amplified or captured by 5' RACE. Sequencer: Illumina HiSeq 2500. A second roughly 6 to 12 cycle PCR used a sample-barcoded 5' primer and a J-beta primer mix. A unique molecular identifier was introduced onto each TCR beta cDNA molecule by a template-switch 5' adaptor carrying 12 random nucleotides. At least 2.5 million CDR3-containing paired-end reads were obtained from each sample. All of the RNA was converted into first-strand cDNA using the Mint cDNA synthesis kit, with a TRBC-specific oligonucleotide serving as the primer. All cDNA was treated with uracil-DNA glycosylase and then went through a first 18-cycle PCR with the universal primers M1SS and BC2_uni_R. For the original study's pipeline: For normalization, 1 million high-quality reads, each with a distinct molecular identifier, were randomly selected from each sample. Reads with shared molecular identifiers were discarded instead of being binned into consensus sequences. MiTCR, set to a Q25 quality threshold and the strictest error-elimination algorithm, was used for CDR3 identification, clonotype clustering and error correction. A nonparametric unseen species model with Euler transformation was used to estimate lower-bound total TCR beta diversity. The raw public data were reprocessed by TCRdb itself: fastp quality trimming at Q25, MiXCR clonotype calling, in-frame beta chains only. Each entry merges the rows of one CDR3 protein and shows their most common DNA and genes. In this record, the V and J calls reflect TCRdb's handling and not the investigators' own analysis. In this sample the table shows fewer than 800,000 distinct CDR3 sequences, roughly 32% of which occur a single time. Approximately 15% of the sample rests with the top ten.

This clonotype originated in a woman older than 75 in good health. Donor details come from another sample of the same person, matched by shared clones. Sequenced material: blood. The receptor chain draws on TRBV10-3 and TRBJ1-4; TRBD1 fits 8 bases in the junction. CDR3 sequence: CASSGQGEKLFF. The bases are TGTGCCAGCAGTGGACAGGGTGAAAAACTGTTTTTT.